The entry below gives a single T cell receptor (beta chain) sequence along with its context. What antigen it recognizes has not been identified. Per-base qualities were not stored, and no clone one base away is much larger. Including the terminal cysteine and phenylalanine, the CDR3 comprises 14 residues. Of all the DNA, just the CDR3 is kept, 42 bases in frame from base 1. Sequences MDHEN (CDR1) and SYDVKM (CDR2) are obtained from the germline V gene. V is clipped by 3 bases and J by 1 base, and the sequence between their germline boundaries is 9 bases long. Library creation used the immunoSEQ multiplex PCR assay. The immuneACCESS repertoire file appears here via TCRdb, limited to in-frame rearrangements. These files lack a portion of the clones; in checked studies, under half of the deficit traces to unresolved V genes, and the cause of the others is not known. The sample includes tens of thousands of clones, with less than 95% observed a single time. The ten largest clones represent around 0.25% of the sample.

This sample stems from a study of technical replicates of blood from a handful of donors (TCRdb year 2017). This sequence uses TRBV28 and TRBJ1-1; the D gene cannot be resolved reliably. The material sequenced was T cells isolated from PBMCs. The receptor was isolated from a human donor in good health. Read as DNA, the sequence is TGTGCCAGCAGTTTTGAGGCAGCGAACACTGAAGCTTTCTTT. Its amino acids are CASSFEAANTEAFF. Outside the CDR3, residues come from the reference TRBV28 and TRBJ1-1 proteins, so the full variable domain is: DVKVTQSSRYLVKRTGEKVFLECVQDMDHENMFWYRQDPGLGLRLIYFSYDVKMKEKGDIPEGYSVSREKKERFSLILESASTNQTSMYLCASSFEAANTEAFFGQGTRLTVV.